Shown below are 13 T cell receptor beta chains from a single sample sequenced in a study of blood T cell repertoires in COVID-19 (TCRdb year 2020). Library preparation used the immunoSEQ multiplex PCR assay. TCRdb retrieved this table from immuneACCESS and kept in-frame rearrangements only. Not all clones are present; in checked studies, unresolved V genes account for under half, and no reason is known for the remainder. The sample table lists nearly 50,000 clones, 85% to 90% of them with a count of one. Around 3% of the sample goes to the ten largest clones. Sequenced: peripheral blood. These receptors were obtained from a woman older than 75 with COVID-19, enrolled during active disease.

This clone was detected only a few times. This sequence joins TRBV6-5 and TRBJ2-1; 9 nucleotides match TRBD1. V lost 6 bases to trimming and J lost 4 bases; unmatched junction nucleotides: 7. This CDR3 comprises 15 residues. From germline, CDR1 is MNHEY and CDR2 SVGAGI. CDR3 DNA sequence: TGTGCCAGCAGGAGAGGGACAGGGAGTTACAATGAGCAGTTCTTC. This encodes CASRRGTGSYNEQFF.

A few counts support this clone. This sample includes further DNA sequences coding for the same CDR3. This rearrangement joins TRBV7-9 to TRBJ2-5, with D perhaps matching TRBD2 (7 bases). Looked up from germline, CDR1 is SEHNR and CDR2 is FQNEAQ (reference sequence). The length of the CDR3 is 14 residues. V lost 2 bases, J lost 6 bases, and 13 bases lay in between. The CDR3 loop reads CASSLPEGGKTQYF. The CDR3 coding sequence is TGTGCCAGCAGCTTACCGGAGGGGGGGAAGACCCAGTACTTC.

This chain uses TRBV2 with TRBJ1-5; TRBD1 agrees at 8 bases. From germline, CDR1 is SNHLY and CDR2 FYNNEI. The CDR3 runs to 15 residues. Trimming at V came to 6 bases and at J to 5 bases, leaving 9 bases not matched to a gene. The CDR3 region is CASSKGQGSHQPQHF. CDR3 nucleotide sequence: TGTGCCAGCAGCAAAGGACAGGGCTCTCATCAGCCCCAGCATTTT.

The CDR3 loop is CASSLAGGAETQYF. The CDR3 DNA reads as TGCGCCAGCAGCTTGGCCGGGGGGGCAGAGACCCAGTACTTC. The chain couples TRBV5-1 to TRBJ2-5; 8 positions match TRBD2. The V segment lost 0 bases and the J segment 4 bases; nucleotides outside the gene matches: 2. Germline lookup yields CDR1 SGHRS and CDR2 YFSETQ. The CDR3 spans 14 residues.

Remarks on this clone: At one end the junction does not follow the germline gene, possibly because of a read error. CDR3 amino acids: CASSTTGTSGNQETQYF. CDR3 bases: TGTGCTAGCAGCACGACAGGGACTAGCGGGAATCAAGAGACCCAGTACTTC. The chain recombines TRBV7-7 with TRBJ2-5, with 13 bases that match TRBD2. Germline V CDR1 and CDR2: SSHAT, FNYEAQ (reference sequence). The CDR3 consists of 17 residues.

The CDR3 DNA follows: TGTGCCAGTAGTATAGGACCTCTAGCTGGCGAGCAGTACTTC. Translating it yields CASSIGPLAGEQYF. V and J are TRBV19 and TRBJ2-7; weak D call: TRBD2 (5 bases). This CDR3 region has 14 residues. Per germline, CDR1 LNHDA and CDR2 SQIVND (reference sequence). The V and J ends lost 1 base and 6 bases respectively, with 13 bases between them. Complete variable domain (other parts from reference TRBV19 and TRBJ2-7): DGGITQSPKYLFRKEGQNVTLSCEQNLNHDAMYWYRQDPGQGLRLIYYSQIVNDFQKGDIAEGYSVSREKKESFPLTVTSAQKNPTAFYLCASSIGPLAGEQYFGPGTRLTVT.

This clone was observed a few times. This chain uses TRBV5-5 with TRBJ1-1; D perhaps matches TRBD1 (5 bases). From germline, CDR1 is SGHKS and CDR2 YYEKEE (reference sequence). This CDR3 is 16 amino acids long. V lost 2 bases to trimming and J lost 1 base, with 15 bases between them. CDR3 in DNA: TGTGCCAGCAGCTTCTATCGGCAGGGAGGGAACACTGAAGCTTTCTTT. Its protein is CASSFYRQGGNTEAFF.

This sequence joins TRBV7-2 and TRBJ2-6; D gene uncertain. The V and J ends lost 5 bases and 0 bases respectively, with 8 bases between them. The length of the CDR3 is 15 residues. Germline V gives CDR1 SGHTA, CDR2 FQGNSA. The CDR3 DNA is TGTGCCAGCAGCCCCAGGCCCTCTGGGGCCAACGTCCTGACTTTC. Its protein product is CASSPRPSGANVLTF.

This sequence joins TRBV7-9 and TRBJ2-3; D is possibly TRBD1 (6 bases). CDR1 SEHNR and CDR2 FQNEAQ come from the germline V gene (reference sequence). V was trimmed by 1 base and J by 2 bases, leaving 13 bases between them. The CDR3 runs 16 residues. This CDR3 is CASSLDLGHYTDTQYF. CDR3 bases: TGTGCCAGCAGCTTAGATCTGGGACATTACACAGATACGCAGTATTTT.

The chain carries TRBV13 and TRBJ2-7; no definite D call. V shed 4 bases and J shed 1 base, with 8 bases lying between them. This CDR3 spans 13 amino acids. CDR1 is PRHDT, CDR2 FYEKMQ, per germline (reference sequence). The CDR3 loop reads CASSSTVSYEQYF. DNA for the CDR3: TGTGCCAGCAGCTCTACAGTTTCCTACGAGCAGTACTTC.

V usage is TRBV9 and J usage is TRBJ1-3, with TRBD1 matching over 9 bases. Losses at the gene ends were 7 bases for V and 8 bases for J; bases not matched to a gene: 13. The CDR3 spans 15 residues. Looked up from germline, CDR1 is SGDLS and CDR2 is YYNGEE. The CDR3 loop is CASAVGDRDWDTIYF. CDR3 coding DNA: TGTGCCAGCGCTGTGGGGGACAGGGATTGGGACACCATATATTTT.

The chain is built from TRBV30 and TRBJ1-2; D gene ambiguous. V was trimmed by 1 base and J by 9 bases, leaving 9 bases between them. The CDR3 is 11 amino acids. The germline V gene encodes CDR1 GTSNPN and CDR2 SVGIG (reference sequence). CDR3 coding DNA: TGTGCCTGGAGTGCCGGGTTGAGCTACACCTTC. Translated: CAWSAGLSYTF. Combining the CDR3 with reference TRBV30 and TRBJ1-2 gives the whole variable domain SQTIHQWPATLVQPVGSPLSLECTVEGTSNPNLYWYRQAAGRGLQLLFYSVGIGQISSEVPQNLSASRPQDRQFILSSKKLLLSDSGFYLCAWSAGLSYTFGSGTRLTVV.

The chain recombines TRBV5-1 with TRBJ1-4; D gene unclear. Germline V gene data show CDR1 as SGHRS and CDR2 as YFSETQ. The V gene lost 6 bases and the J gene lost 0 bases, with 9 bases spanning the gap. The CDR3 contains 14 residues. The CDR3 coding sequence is TGCGCCAGCACCCCAGCGGCAACTAATGAAAAACTGTTTTTT. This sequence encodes CASTPAATNEKLFF.